This is a list of T cell receptor beta chains from one sample in a study of T cells in narcolepsy. Produced via immunoSEQ multiplex PCR; TCRdb's table is partial and in-frame only. The table lists about 40,000 clones, 88% of them singletons. The sequenced sample consisted of CD45RA- memory CD4+ T cells from PBMCs. The receptors derive from a human donor with narcolepsy. Both conserved end residues are part of each CDR3. The D gene is left open where the match is weak. A row's size may be missing; if present it is once, few, many or a size class.

D	size	V	J	CDR3	DNA
NA	NA	TRBV7-8	TRBJ1-3	CASSFGEGIGNTIYF	TGTGCCAGCAGCTTTGGGGAAGGGATCGGAAACACCATATATTTT
NA	NA	TRBV7-2	TRBJ2-3	CASSFRDTQYF	TGTGCCAGCAGCTTTCGCGATACGCAGTATTTT
TRBD1	NA	TRBV7-9	TRBJ1-5	CASSSGQGPSEQPQHF	TGTGCCAGCAGCTCTGGACAGGGACCGTCGGAACAGCCCCAGCATTTT
NA	NA	TRBV6-6	TRBJ2-1	CASSNQVNEQFF	TGTGCCAGCAGCAACCAAGTCAATGAGCAGTTCTTC
TRBD2	NA	TRBV5-4	TRBJ2-1	CASSFTGGLAGVNEQFF	TGTGCCAGCAGCTTTACCGGGGGACTAGCGGGAGTTAATGAGCAGTTCTTC
NA	NA	TRBV19	TRBJ2-5	CASSSTKAQYF	TGTGCCAGTAGTAGCACGAAAGCCCAGTACTTC
NA	NA	TRBV7-8	TRBJ2-5	CASSLRRQETQYF	TGTGCCAGCAGCTTAAGGCGGCAAGAGACCCAGTACTTC
NA	once	TRBV5-1	TRBJ1-4	CASSPGPSESEKLFF	TGCGCCAGCAGCCCTGGGCCCAGCGAGTCGGAAAAACTGTTTTTT
NA	NA	TRBV20-1	TRBJ2-1	CSARRSSEQFF	TGCAGTGCTAGAAGATCCAGTGAGCAGTTCTTC
TRBD1	NA	TRBV6-1	TRBJ2-3	CASGLGTGGPDTQYF	TGTGCCAGCGGGTTGGGAACAGGGGGCCCAGATACGCAGTATTTT
NA	NA	TRBV5-5	TRBJ2-5	CASSLEPGRETQYF	TGTGCCAGCAGCTTGGAACCGGGGAGAGAGACCCAGTACTTC
NA	NA	TRBV18	TRBJ2-7	CASSPPAGGGALEQYF	TGTGCCAGCTCACCACCTGCAGGAGGAGGGGCGCTCGAGCAGTACTTC
TRBD1	NA	TRBV5-1	TRBJ2-7	CASSLTPGGEQYF	TGCGCCAGCAGCTTAACCCCAGGGGGCGAGCAGTACTTC
TRBD2	NA	TRBV9	TRBJ2-3	CASSATSGITDTQYF	TGTGCCAGCAGCGCGACTAGCGGGATTACAGATACGCAGTATTTT
TRBD1	NA	TRBV4-3	TRBJ1-1	CASSQDLFRRRTQGAGAFF	TGCGCCAGCAGCCAAGATCTATTTAGGCGGCGGACGCAGGGGGCAGGAGCTTTCTTT
NA	NA	TRBV2	TRBJ2-1	CASQPERGNEQFF	TGTGCCAGCCAGCCGGAGAGGGGGAATGAGCAGTTCTTC
NA	NA	TRBV2	TRBJ2-2	CASIELRATGELFF	TGTGCCAGCATTGAACTCCGAGCCACCGGGGAGCTGTTTTTT
NA	once	TRBV27	TRBJ2-1	CASRLNGRKYNEQFF	TGTGCCAGCCGCCTCAACGGCAGAAAATACAATGAGCAGTTCTTC
NA	NA	TRBV5-6	TRBJ2-7	CASSLTDRDEQYF	TGTGCCAGCAGCTTGACCGACCGTGATGAGCAGTACTTC
NA	NA	TRBV29-1	TRBJ2-5	CSGRDINGETQYF	TGCAGCGGCCGGGACATCAACGGGGAGACCCAGTACTTC
NA	once	TRBV30	TRBJ2-6	CAWSVAGANVLTF	TGTGCCTGGAGTGTTGCTGGGGCCAACGTCCTGACTTTC
TRBD1	NA	TRBV18	TRBJ1-1	CASSPTGVMNTEAFF	TGTGCCAGCTCACCGACAGGGGTGATGAACACTGAAGCTTTCTTT
NA	NA	TRBV15	TRBJ1-4	CATRAGIGRGKMFF	TGTGCCACCAGGGCCGGGATCGGACGCGGAAAAATGTTTTTT